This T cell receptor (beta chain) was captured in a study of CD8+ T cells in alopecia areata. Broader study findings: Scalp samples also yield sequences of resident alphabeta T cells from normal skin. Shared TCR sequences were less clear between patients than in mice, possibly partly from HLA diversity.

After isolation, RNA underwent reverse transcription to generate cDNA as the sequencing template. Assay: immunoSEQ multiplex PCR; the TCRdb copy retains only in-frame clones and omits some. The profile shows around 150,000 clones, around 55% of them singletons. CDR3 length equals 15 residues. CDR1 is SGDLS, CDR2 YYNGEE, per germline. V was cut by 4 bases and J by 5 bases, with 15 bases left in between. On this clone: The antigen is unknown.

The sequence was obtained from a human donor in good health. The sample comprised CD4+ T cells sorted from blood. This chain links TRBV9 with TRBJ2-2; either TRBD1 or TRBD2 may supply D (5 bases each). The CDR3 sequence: CASSSGTPGTGELFF. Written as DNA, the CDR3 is TGTGCCAGCAGCTCCGGGACGCCGGGGACCGGGGAGCTGTTTTTT.